These 28 T cell receptor beta chains originate from one sample sequenced in a study of T cells in Graves' hyperthyroidism and ophthalmopathy. RNA transcripts provided the source from which TCR beta CDR3 regions were amplified. Primed by the HTBI set, a first-round RT-PCR was run on the TCR CDR3. MiXCR was run by TCRdb on the multiplex PCR reads, yielding one entry per CDR3 protein. Of a few hundred thousand distinct CDR3 sequences in the sample, 13% to 15% are singletons; the top ten hold about 21%. The specimen was blood. The receptors stem from a woman aged 60-70 years with Graves' ophthalmopathy.

Ten or more counts support this clonotype. V gene TRBV3-1 combines with J gene TRBJ1-2; no firm D call. Germline loops: CDR1 LGHDT, CDR2 YNNKEL (reference sequence). This CDR3 has 13 residues. V dropped 0 bases and J dropped 7 bases, with 9 bases sitting between them. Here the CDR3 DNA reads TGTGCCAGCAGCCAAGATCTCATATTTGGCTACACCTTC. Translated, it gives CASSQDLIFGYTF.

In its sample, this clonotype was seen many times. The CDR3 DNA reads TGTGCCGCCGGGGCTAGCGGGGAAAGCTCCTACAATGAGCAGTTCTTC. Its translation: CAAGASGESSYNEQFF. The chain recombines TRBV2 with TRBJ2-1; 9 nucleotides match TRBD2. Germline loops: CDR1 SNHLY, CDR2 FYNNEI. The CDR3 contains 16 residues. V shed 11 bases, J shed 0 bases, and the junction held 11 bases outside the gene matches.

Notes on this clonotype: Given a much more abundant clone one base away, this may be a read error. This chain connects TRBV19 to TRBJ1-5, with D possibly matching TRBD1 (6 bases). Germline CDR1 reads LNHDA; CDR2 reads SQIVND (reference sequence). The CDR3 is made up of 14 amino acids. Written as DNA, the CDR3 is TGTGTCAGTAGTTACTTCGAGGGGGTTCAGCCCCAGCATTTT. This gives the protein CVSSYFEGVQPQHF.

The V and J genes are TRBV24-1 and TRBJ2-3, with 11 bases fitting TRBD2. V trimming: 3 bases; J trimming: 3 bases; junction bases outside the gene matches: 4. Germline CDR1 KGHDR, CDR2 SFDVKD. This CDR3 contains 16 residues. The CDR3: CATSDTSGSRTDTQYF. The CDR3 DNA reads as TGTGCCACCAGTGATACTAGCGGGAGCAGGACAGATACGCAGTATTTT.

In its sample, this clonotype was seen once. V usage is TRBV29-1 and J usage is TRBJ2-3; 8 nucleotides match TRBD2. This CDR3 has 13 amino acids. V dropped 3 bases and J dropped 6; count of bases not matched to a gene: 5. From germline, CDR1 is SQVTM and CDR2 ANQGSEA. The CDR3 region has the DNA TGCAGCGTTGAGGGACTAGGAGGCGATACGCAGTATTTT. Its protein product is CSVEGLGGDTQYF.

The table lists this clonotype with a few counts. The genes are TRBV24-1 and TRBJ2-1; 11 bases agree with TRBD2. The germline V gene has CDR1 KGHDR and CDR2 SFDVKD. The V and J ends lost 5 bases and 0 bases, in that order; junction bases with no gene match: 11. CDR3 length: 19 residues. CDR3 sequence (DNA): TGTGCCACCAGTGGAACCGATACTAGCGGGAGCCTCTCCTACAATGAGCAGTTCTTC. Amino acid sequence: CATSGTDTSGSLSYNEQFF.

This clonotype was observed many times. V and J are TRBV28 and TRBJ1-5, with D maybe TRBD1 (6 bases). The CDR3 has 14 amino acids. The V end lost 6 bases, the J end lost 6 bases, and 15 bases lay between the germline ends. Germline lookup yields CDR1 MDHEN and CDR2 SYDVKM. DNA of the CDR3: TGTGCCAGCAGACCAGGGGCAGGGGCTCAGCCCCAGCATTTT. Protein: CASRPGAGAQPQHF.

This clonotype was counted at least ten times. The V gene is TRBV20-1, the J gene TRBJ2-5; the D call may be TRBD1 or TRBD2 (7 bases each). The CDR3 runs 14 residues. Germline V gives CDR1 DFQATT, CDR2 SNEGSKA (reference sequence). Trimming removed 6 bases at V and 2 bases at J, with 16 bases between. The CDR3: CSARGRVGQETQYF. DNA of the CDR3: TGCAGTGCCAGGGGGAGGGTGGGACAAGAGACCCAGTACTTC.

This clonotype was counted a few times. The genes are TRBV20-1 and TRBJ2-1; TRBD2 agrees at 9 bases. This CDR3 has 17 residues. The junction had 9 bases not matched to a gene; V was cut back by 3 bases and J by 0 bases. Germline V gene sequence: CDR1 DFQATT, CDR2 SNEGSKA (reference sequence). The CDR3 loop reads CSASSLAGASSYNEQFF. CDR3 coding DNA: TGCAGTGCTAGCTCACTAGCGGGTGCAAGCTCCTACAATGAGCAGTTCTTC.

This clonotype was seen at least ten times. The chain uses TRBV28 and TRBJ2-7; D gene ambiguous. Germline loops: CDR1 MDHEN, CDR2 SYDVKM. V was shortened by 5 bases and J by 3 bases, with 14 bases between the two germline ends. The CDR3 is 14 amino acids. The CDR3 protein is CASSPPGLLYEQYF. The CDR3 DNA is TGTGCCAGCAGTCCCCCCGGCCTCCTCTACGAGCAGTACTTC.

This clonotype was counted at least ten times. The chain employs TRBV12-3 or TRBV12-4 and TRBJ2-1; TRBD2 aligns across 9 bases. CDR3 length: 15 amino acids. Losses at the gene ends were 6 bases for V and 8 bases for J; bases not matched to a gene: 11. Written as DNA, the CDR3 is TGTGCCAGCAGCCTGGGACTAGCAGGGATGTATGAGCAGTTCTTC. Its translation: CASSLGLAGMYEQFF.

This clonotype was seen ten or more times. The V gene is TRBV28, the J gene TRBJ2-3; 9 bases are shared with TRBD1. The germline V gene has CDR1 MDHEN and CDR2 SYDVKM. This CDR3 has 14 amino acids. J lost 3 bases, V lost 6 bases, and 4 bases had no gene match. DNA for the CDR3: TGTGCCAGCAGCATGACAGGGGGTACAGATACGCAGTATTTT. It yields the protein CASSMTGGTDTQYF.

The chain links TRBV4-1 to TRBJ1-1, with D maybe TRBD1 (6 bases). V lost 4 bases to trimming and J lost 0 bases, with 18 bases between them. Per the germline V gene, CDR1 is MGHRA and CDR2 is YSYEKL. The CDR3 runs 17 residues. The CDR3 DNA sequence: TGCGCCAGCAGCCTCCGCGCGACAGGCCTCATGAACACTGAAGCTTTCTTT. This codes for CASSLRATGLMNTEAFF.

In this sample, this clonotype turned up a few times. The chain uses TRBV6-1 and TRBJ2-1; TRBD1 aligns across 8 bases. Germline-derived CDR1 and CDR2 are MNHNS and SASEGT. This CDR3 is built from 15 residues. With V trimmed by 1 base and J by 6 bases, 5 bases remained unmatched. CDR3 region: CASSEGRQGANEQFF. The CDR3 DNA sequence: TGTGCCAGCAGTGAAGGGCGGCAGGGGGCCAATGAGCAGTTCTTC.

This chain uses TRBV29-1 with TRBJ2-3, with 7 positions matching TRBD2. Germline loops: CDR1 SQVTM, CDR2 ANQGSEA. J lost 3 bases, V lost 6 bases, and 6 bases had no gene match. This CDR3 is 13 amino acids long. The CDR3 coding sequence is TGCAGCGTGGGGGGGTCAGGGACAGATACGCAGTATTTT. Amino acids: CSVGGSGTDTQYF.

This clonotype showed up many times. V usage is TRBV2 and J usage is TRBJ2-5; 7 nucleotides align to TRBD1. CDR1 is SNHLY, CDR2 FYNNEI, per germline. Losses at the gene ends were 7 bases for V and 2 bases for J; bases not matched to a gene: 7. CDR3 size: 14 residues. CDR3: CASIPGQTQETQYF. CDR3 bases: TGTGCCAGCATTCCGGGACAGACTCAAGAGACCCAGTACTTC.

This clonotype was observed at least ten times. This sequence joins TRBV29-1 and TRBJ2-3, with 10 positions matching TRBD2. CDR3 length: 13 amino acids. Unmatched junction bases numbered 1, after V lost 2 bases and J lost 5 bases. Germline CDR1 SQVTM, CDR2 ANQGSEA. CDR3 DNA: TGCAGCGTTGAACGGACTAGCGGAGATACGCAGTATTTT. It codes for CSVERTSGDTQYF.

The chain employs TRBV4-1 and TRBJ2-1, with a weak D call TRBD2 (7 bases). The germline gives CDR1 MGHRA, CDR2 YSYEKL. Trimming shortened V by 0 bases and J by 0 bases, and 18 bases separated the two germline ends. The CDR3 runs 19 residues. The CDR3: CASSQDAVGGLSSYNEQFF. CDR3 nucleotides: TGCGCCAGCAGCCAAGATGCTGTCGGGGGGCTGAGCTCCTACAATGAGCAGTTCTTC.

The chain combines TRBV7-6 with TRBJ2-5, with TRBD2 identical over 11 bases. Germline V lookup: CDR1 SGHVS, CDR2 FNYEAQ. The CDR3 has 18 amino acids. Trimming at V came to 6 bases and at J to 3 bases, leaving 15 bases not matched to a gene. The DNA for the CDR3 is TGTGCCAGCAGTAAACGGGGGATTAGCGGGAGGGCGAAAGAGACCCAGTACTTC. It yields the protein CASSKRGISGRAKETQYF.

This clonotype was detected many times. The chain employs TRBV10-1 and TRBJ2-3; 10 nucleotides line up with TRBD1. The CDR3 is made up of 15 amino acids. V gave up 5 bases and J gave up 4 bases; unmatched junction bases: 6. Germline V gene sequence: CDR1 WNHNN, CDR2 SYGVQD (reference sequence). This chain's CDR3 is CASSPGQGMPDTQYF. CDR3 DNA: TGCGCCAGCAGTCCGGGACAGGGGATGCCAGATACGCAGTATTTT.

This clonotype appeared many times. The rearrangement links TRBV20-1 to TRBJ2-3; tentatively, D is TRBD2 (5 bases). There are 13 residues in the CDR3. V shed 3 bases and J shed 3 bases, with 10 bases lying between them. CDR1 and CDR2 from the germline V gene are DFQATT and SNEGSKA (reference sequence). CDR3 protein: CSARRVGTDTQYF. CDR3 DNA sequence: TGCAGTGCTAGGAGGGTAGGGACAGATACGCAGTATTTT.

This clonotype turned up a few times. The chain combines TRBV2 with TRBJ2-1, with 9 bases identical to TRBD2. Losses at the gene ends were 3 bases for V and 9 bases for J; bases not matched to a gene: 15. CDR3 length equals 17 residues. CDR1 and CDR2 (germline): SNHLY, FYNNEI. The CDR3 is CASSERGGGGPGGEQFF. CDR3 DNA sequence: TGTGCCAGCAGTGAGCGGGGGGGGGGAGGGCCCGGTGGTGAGCAGTTCTTC.

The chain has TRBV19 and TRBJ2-1; perhaps D is TRBD1 or TRBD2 (6 bases each). The V end was cut by 5 bases, the J end by 9 bases, with 20 bases between. The germline gives CDR1 LNHDA, CDR2 SQIVND (reference sequence). The CDR3 is made up of 15 amino acids. The DNA for the CDR3 is TGTGCCAGTAGTCCCGGTCAATATCCGGGGGCTGAGCAGTTCTTC. Its translation: CASSPGQYPGAEQFF. The complete variable domain, with remaining parts taken from reference TRBV19 and TRBJ2-1, reads DGGITQSPKYLFRKEGQNVTLSCEQNLNHDAMYWYRQDPGQGLRLIYYSQIVNDFQKGDIAEGYSVSREKKESFPLTVTSAQKNPTAFYLCASSPGQYPGAEQFFGPGTRLTVL.

With regard to this clonotype: At one of its ends the junction is not consistent with the germline gene, which may arise from a read error. The CDR3 DNA follows: TGTGTCAGCAGTTGGCCGGGAAATAGCGGGAATGAGCAGTTCTTC. It encodes CVSSWPGNSGNEQFF. The chain couples TRBV6-2 or TRBV6-3 to TRBJ2-1; the match to TRBD2 covers 7 bases. This CDR3 spans 15 amino acids. The germline V gene encodes CDR1 MNHEY and CDR2 SVGEGT.

This clonotype was observed at least ten times. J is TRBJ2-1 and V is TRBV7-9; 9 bases line up with TRBD2. Trimming at V came to 3 bases and at J to 3 bases, leaving 3 bases not matched to a gene. The CDR3 totals 15 residues. The germline V gene has CDR1 SEHNR and CDR2 FQNEAQ (reference sequence). This CDR3 reads CASSLREGNYNEQFF. The CDR3 DNA sequence: TGTGCCAGCAGCTTGCGGGAGGGGAACTACAATGAGCAGTTCTTC.

The chain joins TRBV7-3 to TRBJ2-3, with D unclear. Per germline, CDR1 SGHTA and CDR2 FQGTGA. V dropped 1 base and J dropped 5 bases, with 7 bases sitting between them. The CDR3 loop spans 13 amino acids. CDR3 sequence: CASSLSARDTQYF. CDR3 DNA sequence: TGTGCCAGCAGCTTAAGCGCGAGAGATACGCAGTATTTT. Full variable domain (outside the CDR3, taken from reference TRBV7-3 and TRBJ2-3): GAGVSQTPSNKVTEKGKYVELRCDPISGHTALYWYRQSLGQGPEFLIYFQGTGAADDSGLPNDRFFAVRPEGSVSTLKIQRTERGDSAVYLCASSLSARDTQYFGPGTRLTVL.

This clonotype appeared many times. The chain employs TRBV30 and TRBJ2-1; 12 nucleotides match TRBD1. Germline loops: CDR1 GTSNPN, CDR2 SVGIG (reference sequence). The CDR3 loop spans 15 amino acids. V shed 4 bases, J shed 8 bases, and the junction held 9 bases outside the gene matches. The CDR3 reads CAWTPGTGGVDEQFF. The CDR3 nucleotides are TGTGCCTGGACCCCCGGGACAGGGGGCGTCGATGAGCAGTTCTTC.

This clonotype turned up a few times. The rearrangement uses TRBV5-1 and TRBJ1-1, with D maybe TRBD1 (5 bases). Trimming shortened V by 3 bases and J by 0 bases, and 21 bases separated the two germline ends. This CDR3 contains 18 residues. Germline-derived CDR1 and CDR2 are SGHRS and YFSETQ. The CDR3 region has the DNA TGCGCCAGCAGCTCAACCGGGACCCGTCAAGGGATGAACACTGAAGCTTTCTTT. Its protein is CASSSTGTRQGMNTEAFF. The whole variable domain, remainder taken from reference TRBV5-1 and TRBJ1-1, is KAGVTQTPRYLIKTRGQQVTLSCSPISGHRSVSWYQQTPGQGLQFLFEYFSETQRNKGNFPGRFSGRQFSNSRSEMNVSTLELGDSALYLCASSSTGTRQGMNTEAFFGQGTRLTVV.